The rows below give T cell receptor beta chains drawn from one sample of a study of human T cells and chemical hapten exposure. TCRdb reprocessed the RACE reads via MiXCR and lists one record per CDR3 protein. The profile covers 150,000 to 200,000 distinct CDR3 sequences, with approximately 26% appearing a single time and roughly 2.5% taken by the ten largest. Sequences were derived from whole blood, sampled in connection with sensitization to the hapten diphenylcyclopropenone (DPC). These receptors all stem from a woman aged 40 to 55 with alopecia areata. Some clones in this sample may be carry-over from other donors' samples. CDR3s include the opening cysteine and the closing phenylalanine or tryptophan. A D gene is named only where the DNA matches it firmly. Some rows have no size entry. The others give once, few or many, or a class for an expanded clone.

j_gene | d_gene | v_gene | abundance | CDR3aa | CDR3nt
TRBJ2-3 | NA | TRBV20-1 | many | CSARRSRAGPTDTQYF | TGCAGTGCTAGGAGGTCACGAGCGGGCCCCACAGATACGCAGTATTTT
TRBJ1-4 | TRBD1 | TRBV5-4 | NA | CASSAGPGQGHEKLFF | TGTGCCAGCAGCGCAGGACCGGGACAGGGGCATGAAAAACTGTTTTTT
TRBJ1-1 | NA | TRBV29-1 | NA | CSVVLNTEAFF | TGCAGCGTTGTGCTGAACACTGAAGCTTTCTTT
TRBJ2-7 | TRBD1 | TRBV7-3 | NA | CASSSPGQGADEQYF | TGTGCCAGCAGCTCGCCGGGACAGGGGGCGGACGAGCAGTACTTC
TRBJ2-2 | NA | TRBV5-4 | NA | CASSANTMNTGELFF | TGTGCCAGCAGCGCGAACACGATGAACACCGGGGAGCTGTTTTTT
TRBJ2-6 | NA | TRBV7-2 | few | CASSANSGANVLTF | TGTGCCAGCAGTGCCAACTCTGGGGCCAACGTCCTGACTTTC
TRBJ2-7 | NA | TRBV18 | NA | CASSPRRGNPLSYEQYF | TGTGCCAGCTCACCCCGAAGGGGAAATCCCCTATCCTACGAGCAGTACTTC
TRBJ2-1 | TRBD2 | TRBV12-3/TRBV12-4 | NA | CASSLRLARDEQFF | TGTGCCAGCAGTTTGAGACTAGCGAGGGATGAGCAGTTCTTC
TRBJ1-5 | NA | TRBV20-1 | many | CSARGGTMKAKEPQHF | TGCAGTGCTAGAGGAGGGACAATGAAAGCCAAGGAGCCCCAGCATTTT
TRBJ2-7 | NA | TRBV9 | few | CASSVDPSSYEQYF | TGTGCCAGCAGCGTAGACCCTAGCTCCTACGAGCAGTACTTC
TRBJ2-2 | NA | TRBV5-6 | many | CASSYRDREELFF | TGTGCCAGCAGCTACCGAGATAGAGAGGAGCTGTTTTTT
TRBJ1-6 | NA | TRBV20-1 | NA | CSATDLHATDSPLHF | TGCAGTGCTACGGATCTACACGCTACGGATTCACCCCTCCACTTT
TRBJ1-5 | NA | TRBV29-1 | few | CSVGGATEPQHF | TGCAGCGTTGGTGGGGCGACTGAGCCCCAGCATTTT
TRBJ1-1 | NA | TRBV20-1 | few | CSARGDLEAFF | TGCAGTGCTAGAGGAGACCTTGAAGCTTTCTTT
TRBJ2-7 | TRBD1 | TRBV7-2 | NA | CASSLDRAASYEQYF | TGTGCCAGCAGCCTAGACAGGGCTGCTTCCTACGAGCAGTACTTC
TRBJ1-6 | NA | TRBV20-1 | NA | CSARDLDRSSYNSPLHF | TGCAGTGCTAGAGATCTCGACCGGAGCTCCTATAATTCACCCCTCCACTTT
TRBJ2-5 | NA | TRBV15 | NA | CATSRDQGRETQYF | TGTGCCACCAGCAGAGATCAGGGGCGAGAGACCCAGTACTTC
TRBJ2-5 | NA | TRBV7-7 | NA | CASIRGWTQYF | TGTGCTAGCATCCGGGGGTGGACCCAGTACTTC
TRBJ2-2 | NA | TRBV9 | few | CASSVRPNKATGELFF | TGTGCCAGCAGCGTACGACCGAACAAGGCTACCGGGGAGCTGTTTTTT
TRBJ1-5 | TRBD1 | TRBV29-1 | NA | CSVLDRESNQPQHF | TGCAGCGTCCTCGACAGGGAAAGCAATCAGCCCCAGCATTTT
TRBJ2-1 | TRBD2 | TRBV7-8 | NA | CASRLGLEQFF | TGTGCCAGCAGACTGGGACTAGAGCAGTTCTTC
TRBJ1-3 | TRBD1 | TRBV20-1 | few | CSARVPGQRTIYF | TGCAGTGCTAGAGTCCCGGGACAGCGAACCATATATTTT
TRBJ2-7 | NA | TRBV27 | NA | CASSSAPGTSYEQYF | TGTGCCAGCAGTTCCGCCCCCGGGACAAGCTACGAGCAGTACTTC
TRBJ2-5 | NA | TRBV27 | NA | CASSLSHGETQYF | TGTGCCAGCAGTTTATCCCACGGAGAGACCCAGTACTTC
TRBJ2-3 | TRBD2 | TRBV7-2 | NA | CASSRVAGGTNTQYF | TGTGCCAGCAGCCGTGTAGCGGGAGGGACAAATACGCAGTATTTT
TRBJ2-7 | TRBD2 | TRBV12-5 | few | CASGGPEVASGSHEQYF | TGTGCTAGTGGGGGGCCCGAGGTGGCTAGCGGGAGTCACGAGCAGTACTTC
TRBJ1-6 | NA | TRBV7-2 | NA | CASSKAPGKSPLHF | TGTGCCAGCAGCAAAGCCCCGGGCAAGTCACCCCTCCACTTT
TRBJ2-1 | NA | TRBV20-1 | few | CSARDLVGELTFNEQFF | TGCAGTGCTAGAGATCTAGTGGGGGAACTGACCTTCAATGAGCAGTTCTTC
TRBJ2-3 | NA | TRBV20-1 | NA | CSARAGTSTDTQYF | TGCAGTGCTAGGGCCGGGACCTCGACAGATACGCAGTATTTT
TRBJ2-7 | NA | TRBV6-6 | few | CASSSLSYEQYF | TGTGCCAGCAGTTCCCTCTCCTACGAGCAGTACTTC
TRBJ2-1 | TRBD2 | TRBV9 | few | CASSSGTSPYNEQFF | TGTGCCAGCAGTTCCGGGACTAGTCCCTACAATGAGCAGTTCTTC
TRBJ2-7 | NA | TRBV29-1 | few | CSVQTGEQYF | TGCAGCGTGCAGACGGGGGAGCAGTACTTC
TRBJ1-5 | NA | TRBV6-2/TRBV6-3 | few | CASSYSGVSNQPQHF | TGTGCCAGCAGTTACTCAGGGGTTAGCAATCAGCCCCAGCATTTT
TRBJ1-1 | NA | TRBV10-3 | NA | CAISELTGSAEAFF | TGTGCCATCAGTGAGTTAACTGGAAGCGCTGAAGCTTTCTTT
TRBJ2-5 | NA | TRBV28 | NA | CASSLASEETQYF | TGTGCCAGCAGTTTAGCCTCTGAAGAGACCCAGTACTTC
TRBJ2-7 | TRBD2 | TRBV7-2 | few | CASSLGPSGGTYEQYF | TGTGCCAGCAGCTTAGGCCCTAGCGGGGGCACCTACGAGCAGTACTTC
TRBJ2-2 | TRBD2 | TRBV5-4 | few | CATGPGGTNTGELFF | TGTGCCACCGGACCGGGAGGGACGAACACCGGGGAGCTGTTTTTT
TRBJ2-6 | NA | TRBV25-1 | NA | CASSEAGANVLTF | TGTGCCAGCAGTGAAGCTGGGGCCAACGTCCTGACTTTC
TRBJ2-2 | NA | TRBV5-1 | NA | CASSVETGELFF | TGCGCCAGCAGCGTAGAGACCGGGGAGCTGTTTTTT
TRBJ2-5 | NA | TRBV10-3 | few | CAISESVRETQYF | TGTGCCATCAGTGAGTCGGTCAGAGAGACCCAGTACTTC